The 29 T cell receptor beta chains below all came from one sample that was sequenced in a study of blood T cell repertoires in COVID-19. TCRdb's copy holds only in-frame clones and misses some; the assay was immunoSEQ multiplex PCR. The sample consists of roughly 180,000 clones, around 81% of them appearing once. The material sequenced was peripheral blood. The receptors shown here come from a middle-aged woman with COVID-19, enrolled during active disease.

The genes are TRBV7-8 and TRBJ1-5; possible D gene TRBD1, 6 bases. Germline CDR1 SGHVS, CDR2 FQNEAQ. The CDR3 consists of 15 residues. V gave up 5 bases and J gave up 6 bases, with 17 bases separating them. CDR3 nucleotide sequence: TGTGCCAGCAGCGCTCAACAGGGTTGGGGTCAGCCCCAGCATTTT. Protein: CASSAQQGWGQPQHF.

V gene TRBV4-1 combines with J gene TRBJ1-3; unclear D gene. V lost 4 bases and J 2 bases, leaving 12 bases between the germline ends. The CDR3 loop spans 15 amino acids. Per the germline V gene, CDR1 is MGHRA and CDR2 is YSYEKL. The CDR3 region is CASSRGWAPGNTIYF. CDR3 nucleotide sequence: TGCGCCAGCAGCCGTGGCTGGGCGCCTGGAAACACCATATATTTT.

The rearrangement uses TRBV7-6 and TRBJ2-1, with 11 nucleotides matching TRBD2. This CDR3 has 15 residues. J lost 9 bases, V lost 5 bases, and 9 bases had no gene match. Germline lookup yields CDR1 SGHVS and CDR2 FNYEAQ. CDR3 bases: TGTGCCAGCAGCCCGGTTAGCGGGAGGGCCCTTGAGCAGTTCTTC. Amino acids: CASSPVSGRALEQFF.

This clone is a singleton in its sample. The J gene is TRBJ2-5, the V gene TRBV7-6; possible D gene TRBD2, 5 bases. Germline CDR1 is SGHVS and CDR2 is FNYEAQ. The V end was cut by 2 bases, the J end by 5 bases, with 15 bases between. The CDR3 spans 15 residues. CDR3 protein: CASSLSTTRAETQYF. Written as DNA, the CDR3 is TGTGCCAGCAGCTTATCGACTACTAGGGCCGAGACCCAGTACTTC.

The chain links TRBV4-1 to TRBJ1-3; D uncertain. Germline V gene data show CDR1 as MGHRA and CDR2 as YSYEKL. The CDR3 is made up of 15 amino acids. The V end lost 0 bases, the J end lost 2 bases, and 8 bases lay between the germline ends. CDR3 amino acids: CASSQDADTGNTIYF. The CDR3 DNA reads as TGCGCCAGCAGCCAAGACGCAGATACTGGAAACACCATATATTTT.

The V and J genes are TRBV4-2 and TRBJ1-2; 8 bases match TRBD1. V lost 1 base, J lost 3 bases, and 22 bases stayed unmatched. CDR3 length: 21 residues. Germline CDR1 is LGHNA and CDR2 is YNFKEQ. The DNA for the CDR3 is TGTGCCAGCAGCCAAGCCATAACGGACAGGGTCACACCTGAAACCTACTATGGCTACACCTTC. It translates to CASSQAITDRVTPETYYGYTF.

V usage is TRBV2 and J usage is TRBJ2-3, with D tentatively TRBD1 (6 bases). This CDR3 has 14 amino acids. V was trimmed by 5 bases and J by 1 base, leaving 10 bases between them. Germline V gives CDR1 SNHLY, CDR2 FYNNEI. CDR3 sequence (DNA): TGTGCCAGCAGTTCCTCAGGGGGCACAGATACGCAGTATTTT. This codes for CASSSSGGTDTQYF.

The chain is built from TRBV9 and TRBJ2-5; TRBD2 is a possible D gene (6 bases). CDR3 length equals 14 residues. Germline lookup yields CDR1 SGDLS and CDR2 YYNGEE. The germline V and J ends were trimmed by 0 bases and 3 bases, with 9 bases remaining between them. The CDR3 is CASSVDPGEETQYF. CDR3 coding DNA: TGTGCCAGCAGCGTAGATCCGGGAGAAGAGACCCAGTACTTC. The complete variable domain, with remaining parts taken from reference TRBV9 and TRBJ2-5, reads DSGVTQTPKHLITATGQRVTLRCSPRSGDLSVYWYQQSLDQGLQFLIQYYNGEERAKGNILERFSAQQFPDLHSELNLSSLELGDSALYFCASSVDPGEETQYFGPGTRLLVL.

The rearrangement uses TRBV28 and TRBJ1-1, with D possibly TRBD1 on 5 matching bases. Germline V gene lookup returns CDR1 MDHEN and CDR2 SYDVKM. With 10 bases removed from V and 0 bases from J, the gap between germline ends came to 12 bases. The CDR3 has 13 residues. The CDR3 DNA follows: TGTGCCATTGGGGGGGACGTGAACACTGAAGCTTTCTTT. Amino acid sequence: CAIGGDVNTEAFF.

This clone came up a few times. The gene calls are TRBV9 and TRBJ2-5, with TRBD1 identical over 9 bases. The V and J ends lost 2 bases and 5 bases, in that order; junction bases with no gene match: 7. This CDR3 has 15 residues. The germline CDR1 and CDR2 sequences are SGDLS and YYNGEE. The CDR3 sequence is CASSVGTGSEETQYF. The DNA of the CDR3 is TGTGCCAGCAGCGTCGGGACAGGGTCAGAGGAGACCCAGTACTTC.

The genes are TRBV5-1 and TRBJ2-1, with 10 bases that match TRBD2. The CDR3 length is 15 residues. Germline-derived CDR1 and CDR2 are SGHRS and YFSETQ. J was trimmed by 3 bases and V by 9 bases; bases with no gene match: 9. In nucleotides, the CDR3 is TGCGCCACCCGAACTAGCGGGACGAACTACAATGAGCAGTTCTTC. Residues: CATRTSGTNYNEQFF.

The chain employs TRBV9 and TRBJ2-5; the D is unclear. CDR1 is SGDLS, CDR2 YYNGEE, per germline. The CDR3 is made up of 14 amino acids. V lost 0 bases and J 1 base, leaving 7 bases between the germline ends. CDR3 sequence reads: CASSVGGSQETQYF. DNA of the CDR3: TGTGCCAGCAGCGTAGGCGGTAGCCAAGAGACCCAGTACTTC.

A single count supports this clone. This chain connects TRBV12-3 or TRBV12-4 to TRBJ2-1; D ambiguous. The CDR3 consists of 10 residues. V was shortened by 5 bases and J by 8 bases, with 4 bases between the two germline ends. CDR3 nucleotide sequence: TGTGCCAGCAGTGACTATGAGCAGTTCTTC. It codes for CASSDYEQFF.

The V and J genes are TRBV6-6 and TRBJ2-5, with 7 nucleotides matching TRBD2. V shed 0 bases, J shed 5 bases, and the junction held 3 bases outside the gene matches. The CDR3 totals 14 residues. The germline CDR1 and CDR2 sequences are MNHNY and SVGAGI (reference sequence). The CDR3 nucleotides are TGTGCCAGCAGTTACTCGAACGGGAGGGAGACCCAGTACTTC. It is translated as CASSYSNGRETQYF.

CDR3 DNA sequence: TGTGCCAGCAGCGTATCGGGGGTGGGAACTGAAGCTTTCTTT. Translated, it gives CASSVSGVGTEAFF. This rearrangement joins TRBV9 to TRBJ1-1, with TRBD1 as a possible D gene (5 bases). This CDR3 region has 14 residues. V lost 1 base to trimming and J lost 5 bases, with 12 bases between them. Germline values: CDR1 SGDLS, CDR2 YYNGEE.

In DNA, the CDR3 is TGTGCCAGCACAAAGGGGGATAGTGGCACAGATACGCAGTATTTT. Translation: CASTKGDSGTDTQYF. The chain carries TRBV18 and TRBJ2-3; possible D gene TRBD1, 6 bases. The germline gives CDR1 KGHSH, CDR2 LQKENI. CDR3 size: 15 residues. V shed 8 bases and J shed 1 base, with 16 bases lying between them.

The DNA for the CDR3 is TGTGCCAGCTCAATCACAGGGTTGGAGACCCAGTACTTC. Translated: CASSITGLETQYF. J is TRBJ2-5 and V is TRBV18; a weak D match, TRBD1 (6 bases). Germline V CDR1 and CDR2: KGHSH, LQKENI. V was cut by 5 bases and J by 5 bases, with 12 bases left in between. The CDR3 length is 13 residues.

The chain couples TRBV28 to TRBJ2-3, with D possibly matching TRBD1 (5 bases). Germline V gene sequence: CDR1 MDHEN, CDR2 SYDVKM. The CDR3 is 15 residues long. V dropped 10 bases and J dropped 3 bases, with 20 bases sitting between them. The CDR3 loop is CATSLGQPGTDTQYF. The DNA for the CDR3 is TGTGCCACCTCCTTGGGGCAGCCTGGGACAGATACGCAGTATTTT. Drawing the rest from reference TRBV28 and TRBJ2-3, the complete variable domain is DVKVTQSSRYLVKRTGEKVFLECVQDMDHENMFWYRQDPGLGLRLIYFSYDVKMKEKGDIPEGYSVSREKKERFSLILESASTNQTSMYLCATSLGQPGTDTQYFGPGTRLTVL.

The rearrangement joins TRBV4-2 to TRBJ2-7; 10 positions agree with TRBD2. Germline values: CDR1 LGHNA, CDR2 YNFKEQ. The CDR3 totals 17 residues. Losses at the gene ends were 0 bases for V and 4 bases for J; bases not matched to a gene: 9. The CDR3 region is CASSQDELSSGRYEQYF. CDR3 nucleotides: TGTGCCAGCAGCCAAGATGAACTTAGTAGCGGGAGGTACGAGCAGTACTTC.

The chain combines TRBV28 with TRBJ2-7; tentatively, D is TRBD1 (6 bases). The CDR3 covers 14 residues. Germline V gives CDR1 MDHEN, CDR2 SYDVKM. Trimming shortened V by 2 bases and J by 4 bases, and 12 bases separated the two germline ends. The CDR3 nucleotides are TGTGCCAGCAGTTTAAGGGACAACGTATACGAGCAGTACTTC. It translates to CASSLRDNVYEQYF.

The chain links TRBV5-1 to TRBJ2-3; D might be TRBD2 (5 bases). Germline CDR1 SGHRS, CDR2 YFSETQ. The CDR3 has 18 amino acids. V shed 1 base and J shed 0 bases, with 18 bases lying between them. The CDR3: CASSLRPSSSSSTDTQYF. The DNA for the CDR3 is TGCGCCAGCAGCTTGCGGCCCTCTAGCAGTTCTAGCACAGATACGCAGTATTTT.

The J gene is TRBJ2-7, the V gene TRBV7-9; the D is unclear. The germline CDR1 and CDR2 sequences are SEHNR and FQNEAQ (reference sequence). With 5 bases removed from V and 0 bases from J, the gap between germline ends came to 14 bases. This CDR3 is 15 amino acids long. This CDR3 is CASSPLGPNSYEQYF. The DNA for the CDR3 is TGTGCCAGCAGCCCGTTGGGCCCTAACTCCTACGAGCAGTACTTC.

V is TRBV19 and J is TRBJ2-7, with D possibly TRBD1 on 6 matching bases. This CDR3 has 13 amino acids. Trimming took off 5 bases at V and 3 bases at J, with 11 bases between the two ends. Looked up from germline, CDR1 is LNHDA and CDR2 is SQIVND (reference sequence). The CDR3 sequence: CASSVGQNYEQYF. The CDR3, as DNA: TGTGCCAGTAGTGTGGGACAAAACTACGAGCAGTACTTC. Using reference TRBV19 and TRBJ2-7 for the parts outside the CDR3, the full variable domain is DGGITQSPKYLFRKEGQNVTLSCEQNLNHDAMYWYRQDPGQGLRLIYYSQIVNDFQKGDIAEGYSVSREKKESFPLTVTSAQKNPTAFYLCASSVGQNYEQYFGPGTRLTVT.

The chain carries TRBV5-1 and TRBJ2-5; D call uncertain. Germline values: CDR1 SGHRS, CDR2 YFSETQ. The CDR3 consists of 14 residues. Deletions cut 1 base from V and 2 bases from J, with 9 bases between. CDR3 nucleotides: TGCGCCAGCAGCTTGACGGCGGCTCAAGAGACCCAGTACTTC. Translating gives CASSLTAAQETQYF.

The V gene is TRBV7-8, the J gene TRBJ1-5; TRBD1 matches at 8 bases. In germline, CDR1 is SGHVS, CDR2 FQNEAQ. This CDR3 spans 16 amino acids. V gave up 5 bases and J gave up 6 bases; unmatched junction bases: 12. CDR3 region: CASSQTNRGNSQPQHF. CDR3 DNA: TGTGCCAGCAGCCAAACTAACAGGGGGAACTCTCAGCCCCAGCATTTT.

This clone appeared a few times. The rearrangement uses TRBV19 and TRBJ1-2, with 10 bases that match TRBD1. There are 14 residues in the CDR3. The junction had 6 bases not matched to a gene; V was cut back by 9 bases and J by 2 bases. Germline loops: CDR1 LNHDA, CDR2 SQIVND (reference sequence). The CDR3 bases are TGTGCCAGCCAGACAGGGGGCAAGAACTATGGCTACACCTTC. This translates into CASQTGGKNYGYTF. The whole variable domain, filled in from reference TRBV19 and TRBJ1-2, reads DGGITQSPKYLFRKEGQNVTLSCEQNLNHDAMYWYRQDPGQGLRLIYYSQIVNDFQKGDIAEGYSVSREKKESFPLTVTSAQKNPTAFYLCASQTGGKNYGYTFGSGTRLTVV.

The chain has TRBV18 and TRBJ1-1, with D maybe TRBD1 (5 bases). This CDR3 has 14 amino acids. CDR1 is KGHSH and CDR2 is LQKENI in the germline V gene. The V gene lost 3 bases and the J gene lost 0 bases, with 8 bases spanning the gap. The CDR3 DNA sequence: TGTGCCAGCTCACCGGGGCAGGTGAACACTGAAGCTTTCTTT. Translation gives CASSPGQVNTEAFF. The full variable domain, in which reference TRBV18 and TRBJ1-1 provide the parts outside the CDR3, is NAGVMQNPRHLVRRRGQEARLRCSPMKGHSHVYWYRQLPEEGLKFMVYLQKENIIDESGMPKERFSAEFPKEGPSILRIQQVVRGDSAAYFCASSPGQVNTEAFFGQGTRLTVV.

CDR3 sequence reads: CASSAQGSNEQFF. The CDR3 DNA follows: TGTGCCAGCAGCGCTCAAGGGAGCAATGAGCAGTTCTTC. The chain links TRBV5-4 to TRBJ2-1; a possible D gene is TRBD2 (5 bases). The V and J ends lost 4 bases and 6 bases respectively, with 11 bases between them. There are 13 residues in the CDR3. Germline-derived CDR1 and CDR2 are SGHNT and YYREEE (reference sequence).

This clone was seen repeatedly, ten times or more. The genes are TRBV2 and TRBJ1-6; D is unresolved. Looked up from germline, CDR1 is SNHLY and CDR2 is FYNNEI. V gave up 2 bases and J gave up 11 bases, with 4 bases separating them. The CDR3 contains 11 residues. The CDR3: CASSESAPLHF. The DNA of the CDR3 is TGTGCCAGCAGTGAATCCGCACCCCTCCACTTT. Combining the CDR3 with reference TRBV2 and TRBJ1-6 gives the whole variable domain EPEVTQTPSHQVTQMGQEVILRCVPISNHLYFYWYRQILGQKVEFLVSFYNNEISEKSEIFDDQFSVERPDGSNFTLKIRSTKLEDSAMYFCASSESAPLHFGNGTRLTVT.